Listed here are 4 T cell receptor beta chains from one sample, sequenced in a study of T-cell memory formation after mild COVID-19. MiXCR, run by TCRdb on the 5' RACE reads, gives a single entry per CDR3 protein. The sample consists of approximately 110,000 distinct CDR3 sequences, around a fifth of them appearing once. The material sequenced was PBMCs or a T cell subset sorted from them (not recorded which). The origin of the receptors is a man aged 18 to 30 who had mild COVID-19 (a few samples of this study predate the infection). Cell type and time point are not known.

This chain joins TRBV5-1 and TRBJ2-5; D uncertain. This CDR3 is built from 13 residues. CDR1 is SGHRS, CDR2 YFSETQ, per germline. V was trimmed by 4 bases and J by 5 bases, leaving 12 bases between them. CDR3 bases: TGCGCCAGCAGCCCGCCCAACGACGAGACCCAGTACTTC. It codes for CASSPPNDETQYF.

J is TRBJ2-7 and V is TRBV5-4; maybe TRBD1 (5 bases). From germline, CDR1 is SGHNT and CDR2 YYREEE (reference sequence). CDR3 length: 14 amino acids. V was clipped by 4 bases and J by 5 bases, with 16 bases between them. The CDR3 here is CASSPASGWNEQYF. For the CDR3, the DNA is TGTGCCAGCAGCCCCGCGTCAGGGTGGAACGAGCAGTACTTC.

This clonotype was counted between two and nine times. V usage is TRBV6-2 or TRBV6-3 and J usage is TRBJ1-2, with a possible D match to TRBD1 (5 bases). Trimming removed 11 bases at V and 3 bases at J, with 10 bases between. Germline V gives CDR1 MNHEY, CDR2 SVGEGT. This CDR3 contains 11 residues. CDR3 region: CAAGTDYGYTF. DNA of the CDR3: TGTGCCGCAGGGACGGACTATGGCTACACCTTC.

This clonotype was found a few times. The chain recombines TRBV20-1 with TRBJ2-5; weak D call: TRBD1 (5 bases). The germline V gene has CDR1 DFQATT and CDR2 SNEGSKA (reference sequence). V lost 0 bases to trimming and J lost 0 bases, with 14 bases between them. This CDR3 has 16 amino acids. CDR3 in amino acids: CSARDVGAPYQETQYF. For the CDR3, the DNA is TGCAGTGCTAGAGACGTTGGGGCCCCGTACCAAGAGACCCAGTACTTC.